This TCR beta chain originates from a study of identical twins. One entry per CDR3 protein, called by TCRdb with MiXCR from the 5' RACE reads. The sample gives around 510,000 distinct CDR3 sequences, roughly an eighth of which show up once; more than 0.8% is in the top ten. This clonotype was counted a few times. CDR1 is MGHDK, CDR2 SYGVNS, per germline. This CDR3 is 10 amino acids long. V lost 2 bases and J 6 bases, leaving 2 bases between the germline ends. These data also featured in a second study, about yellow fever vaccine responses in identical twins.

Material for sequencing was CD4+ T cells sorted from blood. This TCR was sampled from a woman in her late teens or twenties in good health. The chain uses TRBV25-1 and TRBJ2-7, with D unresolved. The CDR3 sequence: CASSEVEQYF. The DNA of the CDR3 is TGTGCCAGCAGTGAAGTCGAGCAGTACTTC.